The clone carrying this T cell receptor (beta chain) appeared a few times. Its target is unknown. This sample was taken from a study of T cell repertoires in cytomegalovirus infection. Study information: Recently described HLA-C-restricted plus well-studied HLA-B-restricted CMV epitopes were used. Public TCR beta signatures indicated both CMV infection and matching HLA type.

V gave up 7 bases and J gave up 4 bases; unmatched junction bases: 7. The CDR3 has 14 residues. TCRdb independently ran MiXCR on the reads; one entry per CDR3 protein. The table has some 940,000 distinct CDR3 sequences, around 29% seen once. Study-wide points: Cumulative frequency of public TCR beta families picked out carriers of CMV plus the relevant HLA. HLA-C-restricted CMV clonotypes gave the most frequent clonotype in two of eight donors.

The input for sequencing was cultured CD8+ T cells from PBMCs, taken from culture after CMV antigen stimulation. The clonotype comes from a human donor in good health (CMV status not recorded). Some clones in this sample may be carry-over from other donors' samples. The rearrangement joins TRBV12-3 or TRBV12-4 to TRBJ2-3; 8 bases agree with TRBD1. DNA for the CDR3: TGTGCCAGCACCCTGACAGGGGCAGCAGATACGCAGTATTTT. Its translation is CASTLTGAADTQYF.